Shown below are 24 T cell receptor beta chains from a single sample sequenced in a study of PD-L1 blockade in urothelial cancer. Generated by immunoSEQ multiplex PCR, the TCRdb table keeps only in-frame clones and is missing some. The table shows 20,000 to 30,000 clones, with approximately 84% occurring only once. Here the sequenced sample was PBMCs, taken around atezolizumab (anti-PD-L1) treatment. These receptors were obtained from a man aged 65-85 years with urothelial cancer.

V is TRBV14 and J is TRBJ2-7, with TRBD1 identical over 9 bases. The length of the CDR3 is 14 residues. The trim removed 1 base at V and 7 bases at J, leaving 5 bases unmatched. Per germline, CDR1 SGHDN and CDR2 FVKESK. CDR3 DNA: TGTGCCAGCAGCCAAGGTTTTGGGACAGGGGAGCAGTACTTC. Protein sequence: CASSQGFGTGEQYF.

About this clone itself: The junction departs from the called germline gene at one end, perhaps through a read error. The chain links TRBV20-1 to TRBJ1-1, with 9 bases that match TRBD1. CDR3 length: 11 residues. Germline V gives CDR1 DFQATT, CDR2 SNEGSKA (reference sequence). The CDR3 nucleotides read TGCAGCGGGACAGGGAACTCTGAAGCTTTCTTT. It translates to CSGTGNSEAFF.

This chain links TRBV5-1 with TRBJ2-3; D gene ambiguous. This CDR3 has 12 residues. V was trimmed by 2 bases and J by 3 bases, leaving 4 bases between them. CDR1 and CDR2 (germline): SGHRS, YFSETQ. As DNA, the CDR3 is TGCGCCAGCAGCTTCCAAACAGATACGCAGTATTTT. Its translation: CASSFQTDTQYF.

This chain links TRBV2 with TRBJ2-3; 8 positions match TRBD1. CDR1 is SNHLY, CDR2 FYNNEI, per germline. Trimming cost V 7 bases and J 2 bases; bases outside gene matches: 11. The CDR3 sequence is 16 residues long. The CDR3 loop is CASNQDRGENTDTQYF. Written as DNA, the CDR3 is TGTGCCAGCAACCAAGACAGGGGAGAGAACACAGATACGCAGTATTTT.

This clone was picked up a small number of times. The rearrangement links TRBV29-1 to TRBJ2-3; the D gene is possibly TRBD1 (6 bases). In germline, CDR1 is SQVTM, CDR2 ANQGSEA. The V gene lost 3 bases and the J gene lost 5 bases, with 9 bases spanning the gap. The CDR3 sequence is 12 residues long. The DNA for the CDR3 is TGCAGCGTTGACAGGGGCGGAGATACGCAGTATTTT. Amino acids: CSVDRGGDTQYF.

This clone showed up just a few times. CDR3 amino acids: CASSIDSGSAEQYF. The CDR3 nucleotides read TGTGCCAGCAGTATCGATAGCGGGTCGGCCGAGCAGTACTTC. The chain carries TRBV2 and TRBJ2-7, with 7 bases that match TRBD2. Trimming cost V 5 bases and J 6 bases; bases outside gene matches: 10. The germline CDR1 and CDR2 sequences are SNHLY and FYNNEI. The CDR3 totals 14 residues.

The gene calls are TRBV5-6 and TRBJ2-5; D remains ambiguous. The length of the CDR3 is 12 residues. Germline CDR1 is SGHDT and CDR2 is YYEEEE. With 4 bases removed from V and 1 base from J, the gap between germline ends came to 5 bases. The DNA of the CDR3 is TGTGCCAGCAGCCTATTCCAAGAGACCCAGTACTTC. Its protein is CASSLFQETQYF.

This chain connects TRBV7-9 to TRBJ1-4; 9 positions agree with TRBD1. Germline V CDR1 and CDR2: SEHNR, FQNEAQ (reference sequence). This CDR3 is 18 amino acids long. The V and J ends lost 4 bases and 7 bases, in that order; junction bases with no gene match: 16. CDR3 sequence: CASSSTDRGERMGEKLFF. The CDR3, as DNA: TGTGCCAGCAGCTCCACGGACAGGGGCGAGAGAATGGGTGAAAAACTGTTTTTT.

The chain carries TRBV2 and TRBJ2-7, with a tentative D call TRBD1 (5 bases). Germline CDR1 and CDR2: SNHLY and FYNNEI. The ends were cut back, 7 bases at V and 3 bases at J, with 16 bases in the middle. CDR3 length: 14 residues. The CDR3 DNA reads as TGTGCCAGCACCGAGCAGGGTATAGGCTACGAGCAGTACTTC. Amino acid sequence: CASTEQGIGYEQYF.

The chain employs TRBV27 and TRBJ2-1, with 7 bases fitting TRBD2. V lost 6 bases, J lost 0 bases, and 8 bases stayed unmatched. The CDR3 runs 16 residues. Germline V lookup: CDR1 MNHEY, CDR2 SMNVEV (reference sequence). The CDR3 is CASRRFGGSSYNEQFF. For the CDR3, the DNA is TGTGCCAGCAGGCGATTTGGCGGGAGCTCCTACAATGAGCAGTTCTTC.

V usage is TRBV6-5 and J usage is TRBJ2-3; D may be TRBD2 (6 bases). The CDR3 has 14 amino acids. Trimming stripped 6 bases from V and 6 bases from J, with 16 bases between. CDR1 is MNHEY and CDR2 is SVGAGI in the germline V gene. CDR3 sequence reads: CASRSGTRGDTQYF. CDR3 sequence (DNA): TGTGCCAGCAGGTCCGGGACGCGGGGCGATACGCAGTATTTT.

V gene TRBV7-2 combines with J gene TRBJ2-3; 10 bases are shared with TRBD2. The CDR3 runs to 16 residues. Germline CDR1 is SGHTA and CDR2 is FQGNSA. J lost 0 bases, V lost 5 bases, and 5 bases had no gene match. Here the CDR3 reads CASSPEAGGSTDTQYF. Here the CDR3 DNA reads TGTGCCAGCAGCCCAGAAGCGGGAGGGAGCACAGATACGCAGTATTTT.

The chain links TRBV14 to TRBJ1-5; D remains unclear. Germline lookup yields CDR1 SGHDN and CDR2 FVKESK. V was cut by 0 bases and J by 2 bases, with 17 bases left in between. The CDR3 sequence is 18 residues long. Here the CDR3 DNA reads TGTGCCAGCAGCCAAGAAGGAGCCATCCCCCGAGGCAATCAGCCCCAGCATTTT. Translation gives CASSQEGAIPRGNQPQHF.

The chain couples TRBV10-1 to TRBJ1-5; D possibly corresponds to TRBD1 (6 bases). Trimming shortened V by 5 bases and J by 3 bases, and 20 bases separated the two germline ends. The CDR3 loop spans 17 amino acids. Germline lookup yields CDR1 WNHNN and CDR2 SYGVQD (reference sequence). The CDR3 spells CASSKYAQGANNQPQHF. The CDR3 bases are TGCGCCAGCAGTAAGTATGCACAGGGAGCTAACAATCAGCCCCAGCATTTT.

The J gene is TRBJ2-3, the V gene TRBV7-8; no reliable D call. This CDR3 is 13 amino acids long. CDR1 and CDR2 (germline): SGHVS, FQNEAQ. V was shortened by 3 bases and J by 6 bases, with 10 bases between the two germline ends. The CDR3 loop reads CASSFSRDDTQYF. For the CDR3, the DNA is TGTGCCAGCAGCTTTTCCCGAGATGATACGCAGTATTTT.

V and J are TRBV29-1 and TRBJ2-3, with 8 bases that match TRBD1. The germline CDR1 and CDR2 sequences are SQVTM and ANQGSEA. CDR3 length equals 13 residues. V lost 6 bases and J lost 4; bases outside the gene matches: 6. CDR3 region: CSVREQGADTQYF. As DNA, the CDR3 is TGCAGCGTCCGGGAACAGGGGGCAGATACGCAGTATTTT.

The chain combines TRBV28 with TRBJ1-1; the D is unclear. The V and J ends lost 6 bases and 0 bases respectively, with 8 bases between them. Germline assignment: CDR1 MDHEN and CDR2 SYDVKM. The CDR3 has 13 amino acids. In DNA, the CDR3 is TGTGCCAGCAGGACTTCCATGAACACTGAAGCTTTCTTT. This gives the protein CASRTSMNTEAFF.

This CDR3 reads CASSRTGTGNTEAFF. The CDR3 DNA reads as TGCGCCAGCAGTCGTACCGGGACAGGGAACACTGAAGCTTTCTTT. V usage is TRBV5-1 and J usage is TRBJ1-1; 8 bases line up with TRBD1. The germline gives CDR1 SGHRS, CDR2 YFSETQ. This CDR3 region has 15 residues. V lost 5 bases and J lost 1; bases outside the gene matches: 7.

The V and J genes are TRBV5-1 and TRBJ2-3; 8 nucleotides match TRBD2. The CDR3 has 15 residues. V lost 3 bases and J lost 2; bases outside the gene matches: 5. CDR1 is SGHRS and CDR2 is YFSETQ in the germline V gene. The CDR3 sequence is CASSSLAGHTDTQYF. For the CDR3, the DNA is TGCGCCAGCAGCTCGTTAGCGGGGCACACAGATACGCAGTATTTT.

V is TRBV10-3 and J is TRBJ2-7; tentatively, D is TRBD1 (5 bases). In germline, CDR1 is ENHRY, CDR2 SYGVKD. The CDR3 length is 14 residues. V lost 4 bases, J lost 2 bases, and 12 bases lay in between. As DNA, the CDR3 is TGTGCCATCAGTGTTGGGCAGGGTCCCTACGAGCAGTACTTC. Translating gives CAISVGQGPYEQYF.

The J gene is TRBJ1-2, the V gene TRBV28; tentatively, D is TRBD1 (6 bases). Trimming took off 7 bases at V and 4 bases at J, with 16 bases between the two ends. Germline CDR1 reads MDHEN; CDR2 reads SYDVKM. The CDR3 is 14 residues long. The CDR3 protein is CASIKGGPGYGYTF. Here the CDR3 DNA reads TGTGCCAGCATCAAGGGGGGGCCTGGCTATGGCTACACCTTC.

J is TRBJ2-2 and V is TRBV9; 8 bases are a match to TRBD1. Per the germline V gene, CDR1 is SGDLS and CDR2 is YYNGEE. Trimming cost V 3 bases and J 1 base; bases outside gene matches: 11. The CDR3 covers 18 residues. In DNA form, the CDR3 reads TGTGCCAGCAGCGCCTCTAAACGACAGGGGAGGAACACCGGGGAGCTGTTTTTT. Translation gives CASSASKRQGRNTGELFF.

V usage is TRBV7-2 and J usage is TRBJ1-3, with D tentatively TRBD1 (5 bases). The germline V gene has CDR1 SGHTA and CDR2 FQGNSA. The CDR3 spans 14 residues. V lost 6 bases to trimming and J lost 4 bases, with 13 bases between them. CDR3 DNA: TGTGCCAGCAGATCTCTCGGGGGGGGAAACACCATATATTTT. Encoded protein: CASRSLGGGNTIYF.

This clone was picked up one time. The V call is TRBV30, the J call TRBJ2-5, with a weak D call TRBD2 (7 bases). The V gene lost 1 base and the J gene lost 3 bases, with 9 bases spanning the gap. The CDR3 is 13 residues long. Germline CDR1 GTSNPN, CDR2 SVGIG (reference sequence). The CDR3 DNA follows: TGTGCCTGGAGTGGGGGGGGCGAAGAGACCCAGTACTTC. This codes for CAWSGGGEETQYF.